The 22 T cell receptor beta chains listed next were all sequenced from one sample in a study of blood T cell repertoires in COVID-19 (dated by TCRdb to 2020 to 2021). Library method: the immunoSEQ multiplex PCR assay. TCRdb's version of the immuneACCESS table is confined to in-frame rearrangements and falls short of the full clone set. An unresolved V gene accounts for under half of the shortfall where checked; the remainder is of unknown origin. Within this sample are about 100,000 clones, with approximately 92% of them counted one time only. The ten largest clones represent around 5.7% of the sample. The material sequenced was peripheral blood. The receptors were gathered from a man aged 65-85 years with acute or convalescent COVID-19.

The V gene is TRBV5-5, the J gene TRBJ1-5; perhaps TRBD1 as D (6 bases). Trimming stripped 0 bases from V and 7 bases from J, with 8 bases between. The germline V gene has CDR1 SGHKS and CDR2 YYEKEE (reference sequence). The CDR3 is made up of 13 amino acids. CDR3 nucleotide sequence: TGTGCCAGCAGCTTGGGTGACAGGCAGCCCCAGCATTTT. Translated: CASSLGDRQPQHF.

This clone was counted once. The chain links TRBV6-5 to TRBJ1-1, with D unclear. The V and J ends lost 6 bases and 4 bases respectively, with 9 bases between them. Germline V gene data show CDR1 as MNHEY and CDR2 as SVGAGI. The CDR3 extends over 12 amino acids. For the CDR3, the DNA is TGTGCCAGCAGACTCGCTGGCACTGAAGCTTTCTTT. This encodes CASRLAGTEAFF.

The chain recombines TRBV10-3 with TRBJ2-3; 11 bases map to TRBD2. Per the germline V gene, CDR1 is ENHRY and CDR2 is SYGVKD. V was clipped by 3 bases and J by 4 bases; unmatched bases: 0. The CDR3 sequence is 14 residues long. CDR3 bases: TGTGCCATCAGTGATAGCGGGAGGGCAGATACGCAGTATTTT. The encoded protein is CAISDSGRADTQYF.

The genes are TRBV6-6 and TRBJ2-2; weak D call: TRBD1 (5 bases). Germline V gene lookup returns CDR1 MNHNY and CDR2 SVGAGI (reference sequence). The CDR3 contains 14 residues. V lost 4 bases, J lost 5 bases, and 11 bases lay in between. The CDR3 protein is CASSSRQQTGELFF. In DNA form, the CDR3 reads TGTGCCAGCAGTTCTCGACAGCAGACCGGGGAGCTGTTTTTT.

V gene TRBV7-9 combines with J gene TRBJ1-2; D call uncertain. The CDR3 is made up of 14 amino acids. Germline V gene sequence: CDR1 SEHNR, CDR2 FQNEAQ (reference sequence). The V end lost 3 bases, the J end lost 4 bases, and 12 bases lay between the germline ends. The CDR3 bases are TGTGCCAGCAGCTTGTCCGTGTCAGTCTATGGCTACACCTTC. Amino acids: CASSLSVSVYGYTF.

V usage is TRBV7-8 and J usage is TRBJ1-3; D call uncertain. V gave up 1 base and J gave up 4 bases, with 14 bases separating them. The CDR3 contains 16 residues. Germline-derived CDR1 and CDR2 are SGHVS and FQNEAQ. Written as DNA, the CDR3 is TGTGCCAGCAGCTTAGAACTTCGACTCTTCGGAAACACCATATATTTT. Protein sequence: CASSLELRLFGNTIYF.

The chain couples TRBV28 to TRBJ2-7; D remains unclear. V shed 7 bases and J shed 3 bases, with 16 bases lying between them. CDR3 length: 14 residues. CDR1 is MDHEN and CDR2 is SYDVKM in the germline V gene. The CDR3 DNA follows: TGTGCCAGCAAGGAGTTGGGTTCGGTCTACGAGCAGTACTTC. Protein: CASKELGSVYEQYF. The whole variable domain, remainder taken from reference TRBV28 and TRBJ2-7, is DVKVTQSSRYLVKRTGEKVFLECVQDMDHENMFWYRQDPGLGLRLIYFSYDVKMKEKGDIPEGYSVSREKKERFSLILESASTNQTSMYLCASKELGSVYEQYFGPGTRLTVT.

The chain links TRBV15 to TRBJ2-3; 8 bases fit TRBD2. V lost 0 bases and J lost 5; bases outside the gene matches: 13. This CDR3 comprises 18 residues. Germline-derived CDR1 and CDR2 are LNHNV and YYDKDF (reference sequence). The CDR3 is CATSRDLSGSASLDTQYF. As DNA, the CDR3 is TGTGCCACCAGCAGAGACCTAAGCGGGAGTGCGTCTTTAGATACGCAGTATTTT.

This chain links TRBV5-5 with TRBJ2-1; D is unresolved. The ends were cut back, 4 bases at V and 4 bases at J, with 15 bases in the middle. CDR3 length: 15 amino acids. CDR1 is SGHKS, CDR2 YYEKEE, per germline (reference sequence). CDR3 coding DNA: TGTGCCAGCAGCGCCAAGGTCCCTAGATACAATGAGCAGTTCTTC. Protein: CASSAKVPRYNEQFF.

The V gene is TRBV27, the J gene TRBJ2-7; 12 bases are shared with TRBD2. The germline V gene has CDR1 MNHEY and CDR2 SMNVEV (reference sequence). The V segment lost 4 bases and the J segment 1 base; nucleotides outside the gene matches: 8. The CDR3 totals 17 residues. CDR3 DNA sequence: TGTGCCAGCAGTTCTCGGACTAGCGGGACGATGTCCTACGAGCAGTACTTC. This sequence encodes CASSSRTSGTMSYEQYF.

V is TRBV5-1 and J is TRBJ1-3; possibly TRBD1 for D (5 bases). The CDR3 totals 15 residues. Germline V gene lookup returns CDR1 SGHRS and CDR2 YFSETQ. The V end was cut by 4 bases, the J end by 0 bases, with 11 bases between. The CDR3 nucleotides are TGCGCCAGCAGCCAAGGACATATCTCTGGAAACACCATATATTTT. It translates to CASSQGHISGNTIYF.

The chain has TRBV10-3 and TRBJ1-1; TRBD1 is a possible D gene (6 bases). The CDR3 has 13 residues. Trimming removed 2 bases from V and 6 bases from J, with 10 bases in between. Germline lookup yields CDR1 ENHRY and CDR2 SYGVKD. The CDR3 nucleotides read TGTGCCATCAGTGAGGGCAGGGGCCCTGAAGCTTTCTTT. As protein: CAISEGRGPEAFF.

The count of this clone is one. The rearrangement links TRBV27 to TRBJ2-7, with 7 bases identical to TRBD2. V was pared by 3 bases and J by 1 base, with 3 bases of the junction left unmatched. Looked up from germline, CDR1 is MNHEY and CDR2 is SMNVEV (reference sequence). The CDR3 length is 14 residues. The CDR3 DNA follows: TGTGCCAGCAGTTTTGCCGGGGGGTCCTACGAGCAGTACTTC. This translates into CASSFAGGSYEQYF.

In DNA form, the CDR3 reads TGCAGCGTTGTGGCGGGAGGGCCTCCGGGTGTTACGCAGTATTTT. This sequence encodes CSVVAGGPPGVTQYF. V gene TRBV29-1 combines with J gene TRBJ2-3; 9 bases line up with TRBD2. The CDR3 has 15 amino acids. Germline V gene sequence: CDR1 SQVTM, CDR2 ANQGSEA. V lost 4 bases to trimming and J lost 8 bases; unmatched junction nucleotides: 13.

The J gene is TRBJ2-1, the V gene TRBV19; no definite D call. The V and J ends lost 1 base and 7 bases respectively, with 11 bases between them. Germline CDR1 reads LNHDA; CDR2 reads SQIVND (reference sequence). The CDR3 length is 14 residues. CDR3 region: CASSIAVAKNEQFF. CDR3 coding DNA: TGTGCCAGTAGTATAGCAGTAGCTAAAAATGAGCAGTTCTTC.

The chain is built from TRBV29-1 and TRBJ1-3; D is possibly TRBD1 (6 bases). The CDR3 is made up of 15 amino acids. The ends were cut back, 4 bases at V and 5 bases at J, with 18 bases in the middle. The germline CDR1 and CDR2 sequences are SQVTM and ANQGSEA. CDR3 residues: CSVGLGGAARNTIYF. The CDR3 coding sequence is TGCAGCGTTGGACTAGGGGGGGCAGCTCGAAACACCATATATTTT.

The chain is built from TRBV9 and TRBJ1-5; perhaps TRBD1 as D (5 bases). The CDR3 covers 15 residues. Looked up from germline, CDR1 is SGDLS and CDR2 is YYNGEE. The germline V and J ends were trimmed by 1 base and 6 bases, with 14 bases remaining between them. CDR3 bases: TGTGCCAGCAGCGTATCGGGGGAAAATTTTCAGCCCCAGCATTTT. It encodes CASSVSGENFQPQHF.

The chain joins TRBV5-5 to TRBJ1-3; D gene uncertain. This CDR3 has 15 amino acids. Germline loops: CDR1 SGHKS, CDR2 YYEKEE (reference sequence). V lost 2 bases, J lost 0 bases, and 9 bases lay in between. Written as DNA, the CDR3 is TGTGCCAGCAGCTTTCGAGCGGGCTCTGGAAACACCATATATTTT. It codes for CASSFRAGSGNTIYF.

This chain uses TRBV9 with TRBJ2-7; 10 bases align to TRBD2. V was pared by 4 bases and J by 2 bases, with 9 bases of the junction left unmatched. In germline, CDR1 is SGDLS, CDR2 YYNGEE. The CDR3 is 16 amino acids. Here the CDR3 DNA reads TGTGCCAGCAGCCTAACTAGCGGGAATGCCCCCTACGAGCAGTACTTC. This codes for CASSLTSGNAPYEQYF.

The V call is TRBV29-1, the J call TRBJ1-6, with D unresolved. V dropped 4 bases and J dropped 6 bases, with 16 bases sitting between them. The CDR3 has 15 amino acids. The V gene's germline CDR1 is SQVTM and CDR2 ANQGSEA. For the CDR3, the DNA is TGCAGCGTTGCTGAGGGTACATCTCTTAATTCACCCCTCCACTTT. Translated: CSVAEGTSLNSPLHF.

This chain uses TRBV6-5 with TRBJ2-2; 12 bases match TRBD2. CDR1 is MNHEY and CDR2 is SVGAGI in the germline V gene. The CDR3 has 16 residues. V lost 4 bases to trimming and J lost 5 bases; unmatched junction nucleotides: 5. The DNA for the CDR3 is TGTGCCAGCAGTTCCCAGACTAGCGGGAGAACCGGGGAGCTGTTTTTT. Its protein product is CASSSQTSGRTGELFF.

V and J are TRBV12-5 and TRBJ2-5; the D gene is possibly TRBD2 (6 bases). Trimming took 6 bases from V and 4 from J, leaving 18 bases between them. Germline V gene data show CDR1 as LGHNT and CDR2 as FRNRAP. This CDR3 has 15 amino acids. The CDR3 nucleotides read TGTGCTAGTGGCACCCGGGAACTAGCTGGAGAGACCCAGTACTTC. It is translated as CASGTRELAGETQYF.